These 10 T cell receptor beta chains were all obtained from the same sample, sequenced in a study of cytomegalovirus exposure and HLA in healthy donors. Primers: 60 Vbeta forward and 13 Jbeta reverse. The protocol was immunoSEQ multiplex PCR, while the TCRdb copy is restricted to in-frame clones and leaves out a portion. The table shows tens of thousands of clones, with 84% occurring only once. Sequencing was performed on PBMCs. Receptors were obtained from a man between 18 and 35 years old in good health and CMV-seronegative.

The rearrangement uses TRBV4-1 and TRBJ2-3; tentatively, D is TRBD2 (5 bases). Per the germline V gene, CDR1 is MGHRA and CDR2 is YSYEKL. The CDR3 runs to 15 residues. The ends were cut back, 5 bases at V and 0 bases at J, with 12 bases in the middle. The CDR3 coding sequence is TGCGCCAGCAGCTGGCGGACTTCTAGCACAGATACGCAGTATTTT. It is translated as CASSWRTSSTDTQYF.

This chain uses TRBV2 with TRBJ1-2, with D perhaps TRBD1 (5 bases). Trimming removed 7 bases from V and 8 bases from J, with 14 bases in between. CDR1 SNHLY and CDR2 FYNNEI come from the germline V gene. The CDR3 covers 12 residues. In nucleotides, the CDR3 is TGTGCCAGCACCAGGGAAGTAAGGGGCTACACCTTC. This translates into CASTREVRGYTF.

The chain employs TRBV2 and TRBJ1-5; 8 bases are shared with TRBD1. This CDR3 has 15 amino acids. The trim removed 3 bases at V and 0 bases at J, leaving 1 base unmatched. The V gene's germline CDR1 is SNHLY and CDR2 FYNNEI. The chain's CDR3 is CASSDRGLSNQPQHF. CDR3 nucleotide sequence: TGTGCCAGCAGTGACAGGGGGCTTAGCAATCAGCCCCAGCATTTT.

V and J are TRBV6-1 and TRBJ2-1; 9 bases line up with TRBD2. The CDR3 runs 16 residues. Looked up from germline, CDR1 is MNHNS and CDR2 is SASEGT. J was trimmed by 5 bases and V by 2 bases; bases with no gene match: 7. CDR3 region: CASSERREGRHNEQFF. CDR3 nucleotide sequence: TGTGCCAGCAGTGAACGGCGGGAGGGGCGCCACAATGAGCAGTTCTTC.

The rearrangement links TRBV29-1 to TRBJ2-3, with D perhaps TRBD1 (5 bases). The CDR3 runs 13 residues. CDR1 and CDR2 (germline): SQVTM, ANQGSEA. Trimming removed 6 bases from V and 2 bases from J, with 12 bases in between. The CDR3 DNA reads TGCAGCGTCCAGGACATCTACACAGATACGCAGTATTTT. Protein product: CSVQDIYTDTQYF.

The chain is built from TRBV7-2 and TRBJ1-5, with TRBD1 as a possible D gene (5 bases). This CDR3 has 13 amino acids. V lost 2 bases to trimming and J lost 9 bases, with 11 bases between them. Germline V gene sequence: CDR1 SGHTA, CDR2 FQGNSA. In DNA, the CDR3 is TGTGCCAGCAGCTTATCGGGGGTCGGGCCCCAGCATTTT. Translation: CASSLSGVGPQHF. The full variable domain, rest sourced from reference TRBV7-2 and TRBJ1-5, is GAGVSQSPSNKVTEKGKDVELRCDPISGHTALYWYRQSLGQGLEFLIYFQGNSAPDKSGLPSDRFSAERTGGSVSTLTIQRTQQEDSAVYLCASSLSGVGPQHFGDGTRLSIL.

The chain combines TRBV18 with TRBJ2-5; 8 bases agree with TRBD2. The last part of the DNA fits TRBJ2-7 better; the J call may be wrong. CDR3 length: 15 amino acids. Germline V gene lookup returns CDR1 KGHSH and CDR2 LQKENI. CDR3 protein: CASSPPGLGPHEQYF. For the CDR3, the DNA is TGTGCCAGCTCACCACCGGGACTAGGGCCCCACGAGCAGTACTTC.

The V call is TRBV2, the J call TRBJ2-5; 11 bases match TRBD2. Germline V gene lookup returns CDR1 SNHLY and CDR2 FYNNEI. Trimming cost V 6 bases and J 3 bases; bases outside gene matches: 6. The CDR3 consists of 15 residues. DNA of the CDR3: TGTGCCAGCAGGCCGGGACTAGCGGAGAAAGAGACCCAGTACTTC. Amino acids: CASRPGLAEKETQYF. The variable domain in full, completed from reference TRBV2 and TRBJ2-5, reads EPEVTQTPSHQVTQMGQEVILRCVPISNHLYFYWYRQILGQKVEFLVSFYNNEISEKSEIFDDQFSVERPDGSNFTLKIRSTKLEDSAMYFCASRPGLAEKETQYFGPGTRLLVL.

This clone was picked up one time. V gene TRBV15 combines with J gene TRBJ1-1; 7 nucleotides align to TRBD1. Per the germline V gene, CDR1 is LNHNV and CDR2 is YYDKDF (reference sequence). The CDR3 is 14 residues long. V lost 5 bases, J lost 0 bases, and 3 bases stayed unmatched. This CDR3 reads CATSGGQLNTEAFF. The CDR3 DNA is TGTGCCACCAGCGGGGGACAGTTGAACACTGAAGCTTTCTTT.

V is TRBV7-9 and J is TRBJ2-5, with TRBD1 as a possible D gene (6 bases). The CDR3 loop spans 14 amino acids. The V gene lost 3 bases and the J gene lost 4 bases, with 12 bases spanning the gap. Germline CDR1 and CDR2: SEHNR and FQNEAQ (reference sequence). The CDR3: CASSFEGVGETQYF. The DNA for the CDR3 is TGTGCCAGCAGCTTTGAGGGGGTGGGAGAGACCCAGTACTTC.